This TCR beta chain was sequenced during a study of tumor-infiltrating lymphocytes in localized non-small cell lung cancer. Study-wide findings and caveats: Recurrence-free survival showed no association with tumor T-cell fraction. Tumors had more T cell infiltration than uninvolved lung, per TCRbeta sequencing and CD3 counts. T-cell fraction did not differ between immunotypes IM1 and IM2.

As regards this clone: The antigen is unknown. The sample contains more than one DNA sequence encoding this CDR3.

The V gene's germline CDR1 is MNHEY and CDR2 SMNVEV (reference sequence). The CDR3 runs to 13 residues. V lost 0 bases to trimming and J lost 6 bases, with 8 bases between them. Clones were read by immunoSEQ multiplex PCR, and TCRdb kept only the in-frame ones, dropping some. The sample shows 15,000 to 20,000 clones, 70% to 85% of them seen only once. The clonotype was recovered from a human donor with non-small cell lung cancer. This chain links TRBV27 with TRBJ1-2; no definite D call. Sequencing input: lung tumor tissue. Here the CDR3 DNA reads TGTGCCAGCAGTTTATCAGGCTCGCATGGCTACACCTTC. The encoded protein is CASSLSGSHGYTF.